The clone carrying this TCR beta chain has a count of ten or more. This entry is derived from a study of Graves' ophthalmopathy and Graves' hyperthyroidism. The study amplified TCR beta CDR3 regions using RNA transcripts. HTBI-primed RT-PCR formed the first round, and a multiplex PCR formed the second. TCRdb processed the multiplex PCR reads anew with MiXCR; each CDR3 protein has one entry. The table records tens of thousands of distinct CDR3 sequences, under 55% of them present only once. The CDR3 is 16 amino acids. Germline-derived CDR1 and CDR2 are SGHTA and FQGNSA. The trim removed 4 bases at V and 1 base at J, leaving 5 bases unmatched.

The source is an adult woman with Graves' ophthalmopathy. Sequences were obtained from peripheral blood. This sequence joins TRBV7-2 and TRBJ2-2; the match to TRBD2 covers 8 bases. CDR3 DNA sequence: TGTGCCAGCAGCTCGCCTCGGGGGGGGAACACCGGGGAGCTGTTTTTT. It encodes CASSSPRGGNTGELFF. The complete variable domain, with remaining parts taken from reference TRBV7-2 and TRBJ2-2, reads GAGVSQSPSNKVTEKGKDVELRCDPISGHTALYWYRQSLGQGLEFLIYFQGNSAPDKSGLPSDRFSAERTGGSVSTLTIQRTQQEDSAVYLCASSSPRGGNTGELFFGEGSRLTVL.